A selection of T cell receptor beta chains follows, all from one sample in a study of T cells in Graves' hyperthyroidism and ophthalmopathy. TCRdb used MiXCR to reprocess the multiplex PCR reads, holding one entry per CDR3 protein. The sample lists a few hundred thousand distinct CDR3 sequences, more than 15% occurring once. Sequenced material: blood. The receptor source for this set is a woman aged 30 to 39 with Graves' hyperthyroidism. Each CDR3 is given with its conserved first and last residue. Each record gives: clone size, J gene, CDR3 length, D gene, V gene, CDR3 protein, CDR3 DNA. A D gene is named only where the DNA matches it firmly. Expanded clones get a size class; other rows say once, few or many, or leave the size out.

few TRBJ2-2 14 NA TRBV5-1 CASSLALNTGELFF TGCGCCAGCAGCTTGGCCCTGAACACCGGGGAGCTGTTTTTT
many TRBJ2-4 16 TRBD1 TRBV6-1 CASRRQGTLAKNIQYF TGTGCCAGCAGACGACAGGGCACTTTAGCCAAAAACATTCAGTACTTC
many TRBJ2-7 15 TRBD1 TRBV5-1 CASSLGQGGHYEQYF TGCGCCAGCAGCTTGGGACAGGGGGGACACTACGAGCAGTACTTC
many TRBJ1-5 16 NA TRBV7-8 CASSLAGTLGNQPQHF TGTGCCAGCAGCTTAGCAGGGACGCTCGGCAATCAGCCCCAGCATTTT
many TRBJ2-1 12 TRBD2 TRBV20-1 CSEGLAGTEQFF TGCAGTGAAGGACTAGCGGGGACTGAGCAGTTCTTC
many TRBJ2-1 15 TRBD2 TRBV5-1 CASSLEASGSNEQFF TGCGCCAGCAGCTTGGAAGCTAGCGGGAGTAATGAGCAGTTCTTC
many TRBJ2-1 15 TRBD2 TRBV20-1 CSARTLAGAYNEQFF TGCAGTGCTAGAACACTAGCGGGAGCCTACAATGAGCAGTTCTTC
many TRBJ2-3 15 NA TRBV5-8 CASSPRGDFTDTQYF TGTGCCAGCAGCCCCCGGGGAGATTTCACAGATACGCAGTATTTT
many TRBJ2-7 14 TRBD2 TRBV6-1 CASSYGGGDYEQYF TGTGCCAGCAGTTACGGGGGGGGAGATTACGAGCAGTACTTC
many TRBJ2-1 15 NA TRBV14 CASSRTTPLLNEQFF TGTGCCAGCAGCCGAACAACCCCGCTGCTGAATGAGCAGTTCTTC
many TRBJ2-1 15 NA TRBV30 CAWSVESSRYNEQFF TGTGCCTGGAGTGTAGAGTCTAGCCGTTACAATGAGCAGTTCTTC
many TRBJ2-2 13 NA TRBV27 CASSTGYTGELFF TGTGCCAGCAGTACCGGGTACACCGGGGAGCTGTTTTTT
few TRBJ2-3 15 TRBD1 TRBV18 CASSASGTGGDTQYF TGTGCCAGCTCAGCGTCCGGGACAGGGGGGGATACGCAGTATTTT
many TRBJ2-1 14 TRBD2 TRBV20-1 CSASTSGRKYEQFF TGCAGTGCCTCGACTAGCGGGAGGAAGTATGAGCAGTTCTTC
few TRBJ2-1 14 TRBD2 TRBV7-9 CASSLRLAGHEQFF TGTGCCAGCAGCTTACGGCTAGCGGGGCATGAGCAGTTCTTC
many TRBJ2-3 19 TRBD2 TRBV13 CASSLRTSGMYLAGDTQYF TGTGCCAGCAGCTTAAGGACTAGCGGCATGTATCTAGCGGGAGATACGCAGTATTTT
NA TRBJ2-7 14 NA TRBV11-1 CASSLRAVSYEQYF TGTGCCAGCAGCCTAAGGGCAGTGTCCTACGAGCAGTACTTC
few TRBJ1-3 14 NA TRBV6-5 CASSSENSGNTIYF TGTGCCAGCAGTTCCGAGAACTCTGGAAACACCATATATTTT
few TRBJ2-3 15 NA TRBV3-1 CASSHLGTGTDTQYF TGTGCCAGCAGCCACCTCGGGACCGGGACAGATACGCAGTATTTT
few TRBJ2-3 17 TRBD2 TRBV18 CASSPRLAGGTTDTQYF TGTGCCAGCTCACCACGACTAGCGGGAGGAACCACAGATACGCAGTATTTT
many TRBJ1-2 16 NA TRBV4-3 CASSQDRRDSDYGYTF TGCGCCAGCAGCCAAGATAGGAGGGATTCGGACTATGGCTACACCTTC
NA TRBJ1-2 14 TRBD1 TRBV11-2 CASSWGQGSPGYTF TGTGCCAGCAGCTGGGGACAGGGGAGTCCTGGCTACACCTTC
few TRBJ2-5 15 NA TRBV7-6 CASSLDPAPRETQYF TGTGCCAGCAGCTTAGACCCCGCCCCCCGAGAGACCCAGTACTTC
many TRBJ2-1 19 TRBD2 TRBV7-2 CASSLALWVSLAGQNEQFF TGTGCCAGCAGCTTAGCGCTGTGGGTGAGTCTAGCGGGCCAGAATGAGCAGTTCTTC
many TRBJ2-5 12 NA TRBV28 CASSSPVRTQYF TGTGCCAGCTCTTCGCCAGTCCGGACCCAGTACTTC
NA TRBJ1-2 16 NA TRBV24-1 CATSDIPGKGSYGYTF TGTGCCACCAGTGACATACCCGGGAAAGGTAGCTATGGCTACACCTTC
NA TRBJ1-5 15 NA TRBV7-2 CASSLGGEAAQPQHF TGTGCCAGCAGCTTAGGAGGGGAGGCGGCACAGCCCCAGCATTTT
few TRBJ2-3 19 NA TRBV18 CASSNHRARGEGSTDTQYF TGTGCCAGCTCCAATCACAGGGCGCGGGGAGAAGGTAGCACAGATACGCAGTATTTT
many TRBJ2-1 13 NA TRBV3-1 CASSQEATNEQFF TGTGCCAGCAGCCAAGAGGCCACCAATGAGCAGTTCTTC
few TRBJ2-4 14 TRBD1 TRBV7-9 CASSHSDRGNIQYF TGTGCCAGCAGCCACAGCGACAGGGGAAACATTCAGTACTTC
NA TRBJ2-1 16 TRBD2 TRBV5-4 CASSLGKLAGALEQFF TGTGCCAGCAGCTTGGGAAAGCTAGCGGGAGCACTTGAGCAGTTCTTC
many TRBJ2-1 16 TRBD2 TRBV5-1 CASSLVGTSSYNEQFF TGCGCCAGCAGCTTGGTTGGGACTAGCTCTTACAATGAGCAGTTCTTC
few TRBJ1-1 12 TRBD1 TRBV6-1 CASIRGGTEAFF TGTGCCAGCATCAGGGGGGGAACTGAAGCTTTCTTT
NA TRBJ2-6 20 NA TRBV12-3/TRBV12-4 CASSLVSLGQGGSRANVLTF TGTGCCAGCAGCTTAGTCTCTTTAGGCCAGGGGGGCTCCCGGGCCAACGTCCTGACTTTC
NA TRBJ1-1 14 NA TRBV12-3/TRBV12-4 CASRRQAVNTEAFF TGTGCCAGCAGGAGACAGGCCGTTAACACTGAAGCTTTCTTT
many TRBJ2-3 13 TRBD1 TRBV29-1 CSVATGEADTQYF TGCAGCGTCGCGACAGGGGAGGCAGATACGCAGTATTTT
NA TRBJ1-2 12 NA TRBV6-2/TRBV6-3 CASSYRADGYTF TGTGCCAGCAGTTACAGGGCGGATGGCTACACCTTC
many TRBJ1-1 17 TRBD1 TRBV7-2 CASSLVRDRGLLTEAFF TGTGCCAGCAGCTTAGTTAGGGACAGGGGGCTCCTCACTGAAGCTTTCTTT
many TRBJ2-7 18 TRBD2 TRBV6-1 CASSYGASAGDITYEQYF TGTGCCAGCAGTTATGGGGCGTCAGCGGGAGATATTACCTACGAGCAGTACTTC
many TRBJ2-3 16 TRBD2 TRBV7-2 CASSSGLARITDTQYF TGTGCCAGCAGCTCCGGACTAGCGAGGATCACAGATACGCAGTATTTT
NA TRBJ2-7 17 TRBD2 TRBV7-2 CASSPRVRAGGSYEQYF TGTGCCAGCAGCCCCCGAGTTAGGGCTGGCGGGAGCTACGAGCAGTACTTC
NA TRBJ2-3 13 NA TRBV20-1 CSARAEYGDTQYF TGCAGTGCTAGAGCGGAGTATGGAGATACGCAGTATTTT
NA TRBJ1-6 14 NA TRBV27 CASGGGSYNSPLHF TGTGCCAGCGGGGGGGGCTCCTATAATTCACCCCTCCACTTT
many TRBJ1-1 14 NA TRBV20-1 CSAGDVGMNTEAFF TGCAGTGCAGGGGACGTAGGTATGAACACTGAAGCTTTCTTT
many TRBJ2-7 16 TRBD2 TRBV7-6 CASSPRPSGDGYEQYF TGTGCCAGCAGCCCCCGTCCTAGCGGAGATGGCTACGAGCAGTACTTC
once TRBJ2-1 16 TRBD2 TRBV7-2 CASSTRAGGPAHEQFF TGTGCCAGCAGCACGCGCGCGGGAGGGCCGGCCCATGAGCAGTTCTTC
few TRBJ2-2 15 TRBD1 TRBV7-9 CASSAGDRVPGELFF TGTGCCAGCAGCGCAGGGGACAGGGTGCCCGGGGAGCTGTTTTTT
many TRBJ2-1 17 TRBD2 TRBV7-6 CASSRGLAGSSYNEQFF TGTGCCAGCAGCCGGGGACTAGCGGGGAGCTCCTACAATGAGCAGTTCTTC
few TRBJ2-1 14 NA TRBV11-1 CASSIADQNNEQFF TGTGCCAGCTCAATAGCGGACCAGAACAATGAGCAGTTCTTC